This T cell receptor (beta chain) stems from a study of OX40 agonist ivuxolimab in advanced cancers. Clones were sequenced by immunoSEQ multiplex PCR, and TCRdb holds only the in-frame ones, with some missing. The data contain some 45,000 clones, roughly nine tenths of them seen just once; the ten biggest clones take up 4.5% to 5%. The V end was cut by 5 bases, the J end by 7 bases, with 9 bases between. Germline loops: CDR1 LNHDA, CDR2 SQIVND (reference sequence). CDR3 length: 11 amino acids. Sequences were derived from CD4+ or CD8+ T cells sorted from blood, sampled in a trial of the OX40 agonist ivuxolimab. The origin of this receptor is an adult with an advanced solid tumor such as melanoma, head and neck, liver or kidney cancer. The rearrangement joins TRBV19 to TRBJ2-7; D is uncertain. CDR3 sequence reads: CASSSLGEQYF. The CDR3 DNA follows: TGTGCCAGTAGTTCCCTCGGGGAGCAGTACTTC.